This paragraph reports one TCR beta chain. This sample stems from a study of shared clonotypes between healthy human individuals. Germline lookup yields CDR1 MGHRA and CDR2 YSYEKL. V was clipped by 1 base and J by 9 bases, with 16 bases between them. The CDR3 consists of 15 residues. For each subset, genomic DNA was distributed in equal portions over several immunoSEQ plates. Assay: immunoSEQ multiplex PCR; the TCRdb copy retains only in-frame clones and omits some. The sample records about 1 million clones, about 75% being singletons. The chain employs TRBV4-1 and TRBJ2-1; D perhaps matches TRBD2 (6 bases). This clonotype was obtained from a man between 18 and 35 years old in good health. The specimen sequenced was memory CD4+ T cells sorted from blood. Sample subset: CD45RA-negative fraction. The CDR3 DNA reads as TGCGCCAGCAGCCAAGCGCGCGGGAAAGGTCCTGAGCAGTTCTTC. Translating it yields CASSQARGKGPEQFF.